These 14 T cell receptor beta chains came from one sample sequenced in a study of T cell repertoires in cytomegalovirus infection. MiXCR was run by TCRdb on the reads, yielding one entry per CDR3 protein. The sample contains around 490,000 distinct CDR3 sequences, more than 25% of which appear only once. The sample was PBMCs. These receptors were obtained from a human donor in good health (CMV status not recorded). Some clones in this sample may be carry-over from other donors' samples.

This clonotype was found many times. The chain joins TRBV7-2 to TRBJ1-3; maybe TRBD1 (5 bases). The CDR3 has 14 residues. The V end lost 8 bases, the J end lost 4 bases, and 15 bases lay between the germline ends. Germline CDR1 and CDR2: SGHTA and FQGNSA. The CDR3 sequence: CASSKEGSGNTIYF. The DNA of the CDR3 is TGTGCCAGCTCAAAGGAGGGGAGCGGAAACACCATATATTTT.

The CDR3 loop is CASSPTGTGSYEQYV. DNA for the CDR3: TGTGCCAGCAGCCCTACCGGGACAGGCTCCTACGAGCAGTACGTC. The chain uses TRBV11-2 and TRBJ2-7, with 8 bases aligning to TRBD1. The CDR3 is made up of 15 amino acids. The V gene's germline CDR1 is SGHAT and CDR2 FQNNGV. V lost 5 bases to trimming and J lost 0 bases; unmatched junction nucleotides: 6.

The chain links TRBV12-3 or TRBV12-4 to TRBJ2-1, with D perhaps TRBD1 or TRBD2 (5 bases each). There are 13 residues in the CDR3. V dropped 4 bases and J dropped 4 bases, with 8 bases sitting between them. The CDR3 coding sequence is TGTGCCAGCAGTTGGGACCTTTACAATGAGCAGTTCTTC. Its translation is CASSWDLYNEQFF.

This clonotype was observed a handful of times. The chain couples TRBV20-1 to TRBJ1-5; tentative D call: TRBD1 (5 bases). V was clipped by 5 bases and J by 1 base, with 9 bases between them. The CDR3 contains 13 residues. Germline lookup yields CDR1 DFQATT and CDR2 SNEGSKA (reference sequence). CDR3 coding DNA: TGCAGTGCTTCGCAGGGCAGCAATCAGCCCCAGCATTTT. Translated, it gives CSASQGSNQPQHF.

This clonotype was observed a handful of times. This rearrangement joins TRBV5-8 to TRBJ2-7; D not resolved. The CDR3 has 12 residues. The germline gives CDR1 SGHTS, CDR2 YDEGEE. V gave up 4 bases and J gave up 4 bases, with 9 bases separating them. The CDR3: CASSPLRYEQYF. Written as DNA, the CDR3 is TGTGCCAGCAGCCCCCTTAGGTACGAGCAGTACTTC.

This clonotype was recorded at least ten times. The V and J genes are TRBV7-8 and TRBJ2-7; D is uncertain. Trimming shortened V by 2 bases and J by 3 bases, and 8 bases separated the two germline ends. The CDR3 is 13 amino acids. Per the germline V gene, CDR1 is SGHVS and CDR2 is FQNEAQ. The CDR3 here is CASSLSMGYEQYV. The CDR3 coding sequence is TGTGCCAGCAGCTTATCCATGGGCTACGAGCAGTACGTC.

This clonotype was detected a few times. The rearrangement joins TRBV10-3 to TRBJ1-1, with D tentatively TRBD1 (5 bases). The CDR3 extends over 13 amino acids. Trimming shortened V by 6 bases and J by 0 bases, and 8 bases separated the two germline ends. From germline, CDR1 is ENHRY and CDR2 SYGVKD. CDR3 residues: CAIRRDLNTEAFF. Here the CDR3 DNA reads TGTGCCATCAGAAGGGACTTGAACACTGAAGCTTTCTTT.

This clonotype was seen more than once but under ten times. The chain's CDR3 is CASSQARLSTGELFF. The CDR3 nucleotides read TGCGCCAGCAGCCAAGCAAGACTTAGCACCGGGGAGCTGTTTTTT. The chain combines TRBV4-3 with TRBJ2-2; D ambiguous. Between the trimmed V and J ends, which lost 1 base and 4 bases, there was a span of 10 bases. The CDR3 runs to 15 residues. The germline V gene has CDR1 LGHNA and CDR2 YSLEER.

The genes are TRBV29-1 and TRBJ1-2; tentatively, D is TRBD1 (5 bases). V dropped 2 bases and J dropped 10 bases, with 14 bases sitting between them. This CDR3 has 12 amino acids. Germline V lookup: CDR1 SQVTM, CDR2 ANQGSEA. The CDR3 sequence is CSVETASGVYTF. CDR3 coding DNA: TGCAGCGTTGAAACGGCCTCGGGGGTCTACACCTTC.

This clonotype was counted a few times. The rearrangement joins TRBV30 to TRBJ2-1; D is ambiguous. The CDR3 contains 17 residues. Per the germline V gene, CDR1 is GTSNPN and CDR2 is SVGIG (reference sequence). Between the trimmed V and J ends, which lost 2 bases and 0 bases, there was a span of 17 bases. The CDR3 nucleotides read TGTGCCTGGAGTCAGTATGGGCAGAAGAGCTCCTACAATGAGCAGTTCTTC. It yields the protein CAWSQYGQKSSYNEQFF.

The CDR3 bases are TGTGCCAGCAGCTCAGGCAGGGTGGAGCAGTTCTTC. It codes for CASSSGRVEQFF. The chain links TRBV7-9 to TRBJ2-1, with D possibly matching TRBD1 (5 bases). This CDR3 comprises 12 residues. Germline V lookup: CDR1 SEHNR, CDR2 FQNEAQ (reference sequence). Trimming cost V 4 bases and J 10 bases, with 11 bases left between them.

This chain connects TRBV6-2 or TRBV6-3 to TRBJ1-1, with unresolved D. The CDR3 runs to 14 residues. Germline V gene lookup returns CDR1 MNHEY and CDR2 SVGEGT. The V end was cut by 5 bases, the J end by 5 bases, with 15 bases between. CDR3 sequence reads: CASSHIERQTEAFF. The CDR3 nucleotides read TGTGCCAGCAGTCACATCGAACGGCAGACTGAAGCTTTCTTT.

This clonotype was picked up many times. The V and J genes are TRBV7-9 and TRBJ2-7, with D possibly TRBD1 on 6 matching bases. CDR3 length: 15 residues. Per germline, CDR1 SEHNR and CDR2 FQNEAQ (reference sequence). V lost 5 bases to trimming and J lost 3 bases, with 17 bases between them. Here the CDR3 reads CASSGTSGRGYEQYV. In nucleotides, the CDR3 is TGTGCCAGCAGCGGGACCTCGGGCAGGGGCTACGAGCAGTACGTC.

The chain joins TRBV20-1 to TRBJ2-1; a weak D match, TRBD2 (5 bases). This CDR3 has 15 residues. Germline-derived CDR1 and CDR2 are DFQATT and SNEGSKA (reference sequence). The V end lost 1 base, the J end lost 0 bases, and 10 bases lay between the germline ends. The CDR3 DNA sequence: TGCAGTGCTAGAGGTGCTGGGAGCTCCTACAATGAGCAGTTCTTC. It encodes CSARGAGSSYNEQFF.